This TCR beta chain was sequenced during a study of control samples from healthy donors and cancer patients. This CDR3 has 16 amino acids. Trimming removed 5 bases from V and 0 bases from J, with 14 bases in between. Germline CDR1 and CDR2: LNHDA and SQIVND (reference sequence). Profiled with immunoSEQ multiplex PCR; TCRdb holds only in-frame clones, not every one. The repertoire includes hundreds of thousands of clones, almost 85% of them detected once, and roughly 13% sits in the top ten. The rearrangement uses TRBV19 and TRBJ1-3; the D gene is possibly TRBD1 (5 bases). Sequenced material: PBMCs. This sequence was found in an older woman with lung cancer. This chain's CDR3 is CASSAGTHHSGNTIYF. Written as DNA, the CDR3 is TGTGCCAGTAGTGCGGGGACCCACCACTCTGGAAACACCATATATTTT.